What follows are 29 T cell receptor beta chains derived from one specimen sequenced in a study of T-cell reconstitution after alpha-beta-depleted transplantation in children. Unique molecular identifiers were built into the TCRbeta library. TCRdb processed the PCR reads anew with MiXCR; each CDR3 protein has one entry. The sample lists approximately 520,000 distinct CDR3 sequences, roughly 10% seen once, with 14% in the top ten. This material consisted of PBMCs, mostly from graft donor cells, taken 180 days after TCRalphabeta/CD19-depleted stem cell transplant. The receptors were gathered from a female patient between 2 and 15 years old who had a stem cell transplant for aplastic anemia, so the T cells may come from the graft donor.

The table lists this clonotype with a few counts. The gene calls are TRBV4-3 and TRBJ1-2; D is ambiguous. With 1 base removed from V and 5 bases from J, the gap between germline ends came to 8 bases. This CDR3 comprises 13 residues. In germline, CDR1 is LGHNA, CDR2 YSLEER. In DNA, the CDR3 is TGCGCCAGCAGCCAAGCTAACGGTTATGGCTACACCTTC. As protein: CASSQANGYGYTF.

This clonotype was seen more than once but under ten times. The V and J genes are TRBV27 and TRBJ2-6; TRBD1 matches at 9 bases. Trimming removed 6 bases from V and 0 bases from J; junction bases left unmatched: 6. Germline values: CDR1 MNHEY, CDR2 SMNVEV (reference sequence). This CDR3 spans 17 amino acids. CDR3 coding DNA: TGTGCCAGCAGGGGGACAGGGCCGTCCTCTGGGGCCAACGTCCTGACTTTC. This encodes CASRGTGPSSGANVLTF.

The chain recombines TRBV20-1 with TRBJ1-2; 9 bases align to TRBD1. The ends lost 3 bases at V and 4 bases at J; junction bases unmatched: 6. This CDR3 has 14 amino acids. Germline loops: CDR1 DFQATT, CDR2 SNEGSKA (reference sequence). The CDR3 loop reads CSASKDRGLYGYTF. The CDR3 DNA sequence: TGCAGTGCTAGTAAGGACAGGGGACTCTATGGCTACACCTTC.

The chain employs TRBV28 and TRBJ2-1; D gene unclear. This CDR3 is built from 14 residues. With 6 bases removed from V and 3 bases from J, the gap between germline ends came to 12 bases. Germline V gives CDR1 MDHEN, CDR2 SYDVKM. The CDR3 protein is CASSPPVRYNEQFF. The CDR3 nucleotides are TGTGCCAGCAGCCCACCCGTCCGCTACAATGAGCAGTTCTTC.

The chain joins TRBV7-2 to TRBJ2-7; possibly TRBD1 for D (6 bases). Germline V gene sequence: CDR1 SGHTA, CDR2 FQGNSA. The V end lost 9 bases, the J end lost 5 bases, and 14 bases lay between the germline ends. The CDR3 is made up of 12 amino acids. CDR3 DNA: TGTGCCAGTCACTCAGGGGAGAACGAGCAGTACTTC. The encoded protein is CASHSGENEQYF.

This chain connects TRBV28 to TRBJ2-7, with TRBD1 identical over 8 bases. From germline, CDR1 is MDHEN and CDR2 SYDVKM. CDR3 length equals 13 residues. Germline trimming cut 6 bases from V and 8 bases from J; bases unmatched to any gene: 9. CDR3: CASRQPTGGQQYV. Written as DNA, the CDR3 is TGTGCCAGCAGACAACCCACAGGGGGTCAGCAGTACGTC.

The chain recombines TRBV28 with TRBJ1-4; 8 nucleotides agree with TRBD1. The CDR3 is 17 amino acids. Germline CDR1 and CDR2: MDHEN and SYDVKM. Trimming took 4 bases from V and 7 from J; bases not matched to a gene: 14. The CDR3 nucleotides are TGTGCCAGCAGTTCCCTCTTGCACAGGGGGAGCATTGAAAAACTGTTTTTT. Its protein is CASSSLLHRGSIEKLFF.

This clonotype was counted a few times. The gene calls are TRBV9 and TRBJ2-3, with D perhaps TRBD1 (6 bases). Germline V gene sequence: CDR1 SGDLS, CDR2 YYNGEE. Deletions cut 0 bases from V and 0 bases from J, with 11 bases between. The CDR3 runs 16 residues. The CDR3 protein is CASSVAVQGSTDTQYF. The CDR3 DNA reads as TGTGCCAGCAGCGTAGCTGTACAGGGCAGCACAGATACGCAGTATTTT.

V is TRBV5-4 and J is TRBJ2-5; 7 nucleotides match TRBD2. The CDR3 spans 15 residues. Germline loops: CDR1 SGHNT, CDR2 YYREEE (reference sequence). V lost 3 bases, J lost 5 bases, and 10 bases stayed unmatched. CDR3 amino acids: CASSSSGGSWETQYF. The CDR3 bases are TGTGCCAGCAGCTCTTCGGGGGGTAGCTGGGAGACCCAGTACTTC.

This clonotype occurred a few times. The chain joins TRBV5-6 to TRBJ2-3, with 7 bases matching TRBD2. This CDR3 spans 16 amino acids. Per germline, CDR1 SGHDT and CDR2 YYEEEE. The V gene end was trimmed by 3 bases and the J gene end by 2 bases; junction bases not matched to a gene: 9. The DNA of the CDR3 is TGTGCCAGCAGCTGGAGGGGAGCGGGGCCCACAGATACGCAGTATTTT. Translated: CASSWRGAGPTDTQYF.

This clonotype showed up just a few times. This chain connects TRBV29-1 to TRBJ2-7, with 8 nucleotides matching TRBD1. CDR1 is SQVTM and CDR2 is ANQGSEA in the germline V gene. The CDR3 extends over 15 amino acids. V dropped 3 bases and J dropped 3; count of bases not matched to a gene: 10. In DNA, the CDR3 is TGCAGCGTTGAGGTAGTTCGGACAGGGCTCTACGAGCAGTACTTC. Translating gives CSVEVVRTGLYEQYF.

V gene TRBV6-2 or TRBV6-3 combines with J gene TRBJ2-7; D unresolved. Trimming took 8 bases from V and 2 from J, leaving 13 bases between them. This CDR3 contains 13 residues. Germline-derived CDR1 and CDR2 are MNHEY and SVGEGT. CDR3 loop: CASHPVGPYEQYV. For the CDR3, the DNA is TGTGCCAGCCACCCGGTCGGCCCCTACGAGCAGTACGTC.

At least ten counts were recorded for this clonotype. This rearrangement joins TRBV15 to TRBJ2-1; D is ambiguous. CDR1 LNHNV and CDR2 YYDKDF come from the germline V gene (reference sequence). The ends were cut back, 1 base at V and 6 bases at J, with 4 bases in the middle. The CDR3 extends over 12 amino acids. In nucleotides, the CDR3 is TGTGCCACCAGCAGAGTTGGCAATGAGCAGTTCTTC. Protein product: CATSRVGNEQFF.

This clonotype came up a few times. The chain links TRBV11-2 to TRBJ2-1; TRBD2 agrees at 8 bases. CDR1 is SGHAT, CDR2 FQNNGV, per germline. With V trimmed by 0 bases and J by 4 bases, 11 bases remained unmatched. The CDR3 covers 18 residues. The CDR3 nucleotides are TGTGCCAGCAGCTTAGATACAGGGTTAGCGGGATTGTACAATGAGCAGTTCTTC. As protein: CASSLDTGLAGLYNEQFF.

V usage is TRBV20-1 and J usage is TRBJ1-5, with D tentatively TRBD1 (5 bases). This CDR3 spans 14 amino acids. Germline V gives CDR1 DFQATT, CDR2 SNEGSKA (reference sequence). The V end was cut by 5 bases, the J end by 3 bases, with 14 bases between. CDR3 in DNA: TGCAGTGCTCAAAACGGACACGTCAATCAGCCCCAGCATTTT. Residues: CSAQNGHVNQPQHF.

This clonotype came up a few times. This sequence joins TRBV5-1 and TRBJ2-4; 11 bases agree with TRBD2. Germline CDR1 reads SGHRS; CDR2 reads YFSETQ. Trimming at V came to 3 bases and at J to 2 bases, leaving 4 bases not matched to a gene. This CDR3 comprises 16 residues. The CDR3 loop is CASSYTSGSSKNIQYF. For the CDR3, the DNA is TGCGCCAGCAGCTACACTAGCGGGAGTTCCAAAAACATTCAGTACTTC.

Only a few counts were recorded for this clonotype. The CDR3: CASSPNGYEQYF. The CDR3 nucleotides read TGTGCCAGCAGCCCGAATGGCTACGAGCAGTACTTC. V gene TRBV9 combines with J gene TRBJ2-7; D uncertain. The CDR3 sequence is 12 residues long. Germline CDR1 and CDR2: SGDLS and YYNGEE. The V gene lost 4 bases and the J gene lost 3 bases, with 8 bases spanning the gap.

This clonotype was counted between two and nine times. The rearrangement joins TRBV3-1 to TRBJ2-2, with D uncertain. The CDR3 has 14 amino acids. Germline CDR1 is LGHDT and CDR2 is YNNKEL (reference sequence). V dropped 1 base and J dropped 4 bases, with 7 bases sitting between them. The CDR3 region is CASSQGPGTGELFF. The CDR3, as DNA: TGTGCCAGCAGCCAAGGACCGGGCACCGGGGAGCTGTTTTTT. The full variable domain, completed using reference TRBV3-1 and TRBJ2-2, is DTAVSQTPKYLVTQMGNDKSIKCEQNLGHDTMYWYKQDSKKFLKIMFSYNNKELIINETVPNRFSPKSPDKAHLNLHINSLELGDSAVYFCASSQGPGTGELFFGEGSRLTVL.

This clonotype was seen only a few times. The chain has TRBV19 and TRBJ1-1; 7 bases line up with TRBD1. The CDR3 runs to 14 residues. V lost 7 bases and J lost 1; bases outside the gene matches: 6. Germline CDR1 reads LNHDA; CDR2 reads SQIVND (reference sequence). This chain's CDR3 is CASTLTGTNTEAFF. The CDR3, as DNA: TGTGCCAGTACCTTGACAGGGACGAACACTGAAGCTTTCTTT.

This chain joins TRBV20-1 and TRBJ1-2; a possible D gene is TRBD1 (6 bases). With 0 bases removed from V and 7 bases from J, the gap between germline ends came to 15 bases. The CDR3 covers 14 residues. Germline CDR1 is DFQATT and CDR2 is SNEGSKA (reference sequence). This chain's CDR3 is CSARDNRGAAGYTF. CDR3 DNA: TGCAGTGCTAGAGACAATAGGGGGGCGGCTGGCTACACCTTC.

This clonotype was observed a few times. This chain connects TRBV7-9 to TRBJ1-6; D is unresolved. The CDR3 loop spans 13 amino acids. V shed 2 bases and J shed 10 bases, with 9 bases lying between them. The germline V gene encodes CDR1 SEHNR and CDR2 FQNEAQ (reference sequence). CDR3 bases: TGTGCCAGCAGCTTATCTGAACGCTCACCCCTCCACTTT. Its translation is CASSLSERSPLHF.

The chain is built from TRBV20-1 and TRBJ2-4, with a weak D call TRBD1 (6 bases). The CDR3 is 16 residues long. V was cut by 1 base and J by 0 bases, with 13 bases left in between. Germline-derived CDR1 and CDR2 are DFQATT and SNEGSKA (reference sequence). CDR3 amino acids: CSARGTVGLAKNIQYF. Here the CDR3 DNA reads TGCAGTGCTAGAGGGACAGTAGGTTTAGCCAAAAACATTCAGTACTTC.

This clonotype was counted a few times. The chain has TRBV14 and TRBJ1-2, with a weak D call TRBD1 (6 bases). The CDR3 has 15 residues. Trimming shortened V by 7 bases and J by 4 bases, and 19 bases separated the two germline ends. Germline CDR1 SGHDN, CDR2 FVKESK. The CDR3 DNA follows: TGTGCCAGCACCCCGGACAGCAGGCTTGTCTATGGCTACACCTTC. Protein: CASTPDSRLVYGYTF.

This rearrangement joins TRBV2 to TRBJ2-1; 9 bases map to TRBD2. Per germline, CDR1 SNHLY and CDR2 FYNNEI. The CDR3 is made up of 14 amino acids. V gave up 7 bases and J gave up 8 bases; unmatched junction bases: 9. The CDR3, as DNA: TGTGCCAGCAAGGGACTAGCTGTTGGGGATGAGCAGTTCTTC. Amino acids: CASKGLAVGDEQFF.

There are a few counts of this clonotype. V and J are TRBV9 and TRBJ1-1; D gene unclear. Trimming removed 0 bases at V and 0 bases at J, with 12 bases between. The CDR3 totals 16 residues. The germline V gene encodes CDR1 SGDLS and CDR2 YYNGEE. CDR3 DNA sequence: TGTGCCAGCAGCGTAGAACCTGGGGAGTTGAACACTGAAGCTTTCTTT. Its protein product is CASSVEPGELNTEAFF.

In DNA form, the CDR3 reads TGTGCCAGCAGTTACTCTGGGGGACGAGCTTTCTTT. Translation gives CASSYSGGRAFF. This chain links TRBV6-5 with TRBJ1-1; a weak D match, TRBD1 (5 bases). CDR1 MNHEY and CDR2 SVGAGI come from the germline V gene. The germline V and J ends were trimmed by 0 bases and 10 bases, with 9 bases remaining between them. CDR3 length equals 12 residues.

This clonotype has only a few counts. The CDR3 is CATSTRTRLGNEQFF. CDR3 coding DNA: TGTGCCACCAGCACCCGGACACGGTTAGGGAATGAGCAGTTCTTC. The chain is built from TRBV10-3 and TRBJ2-1; weak D call: TRBD1 (5 bases). V was cut by 10 bases and J by 7 bases, with 23 bases left in between. CDR3 length: 15 residues. CDR1 ENHRY and CDR2 SYGVKD come from the germline V gene.

The rearrangement joins TRBV28 to TRBJ2-2, with 9 bases lining up with TRBD2. The CDR3 extends over 16 amino acids. Germline-derived CDR1 and CDR2 are MDHEN and SYDVKM. Trimming cost V 6 bases and J 7 bases; bases outside gene matches: 12. The CDR3, as DNA: TGTGCCAGCAGGCTACCCGGGACTAGCACGGGCGGGGAGCTGTTTTTT. This translates into CASRLPGTSTGGELFF.

The V and J genes are TRBV4-3 and TRBJ2-3; no clear D. Trimming left V 3 bases short and J 4 bases short, with 11 bases between. Germline V lookup: CDR1 LGHNA, CDR2 YSLEER. The CDR3 spans 14 residues. CDR3: CASSQYRHSDTQYF. In DNA form, the CDR3 reads TGCGCCAGCAGCCAGTACCGCCATTCAGATACGCAGTATTTT.